This T cell receptor (beta chain) was recorded in a study of technical replicates of blood from a few donors (dated by TCRdb to the late 2010s). Library method: the immunoSEQ multiplex PCR assay. Entries here come from immuneACCESS through TCRdb and include only in-frame sequences with V and J called. Some clones fail to appear in such tables; in the studies checked, an unresolved V gene covers under half of the shortfall, and the cause of the remainder is unknown. In this sample the table shows about 81,000 clones, approximately 94% of which occur a single time. The top ten hold under 0.4% of the sample. The table lists this clone with a count of one. What antigen it recognizes has not been identified. There are no base qualities to consult, and no much larger clone falls within one base. V and J lose 2 bases and 5 bases, and a span of 11 bases separates them. The CDR3 has 14 amino acids, counting the end cysteine and phenylalanine. Only CDR3 DNA remains: 42 bases, in frame from the first base. CDR1 and CDR2 are drawn from the germline V gene: MDHEN, SYDVKM.

Source material: T cells isolated from PBMCs. This sequence uses TRBV28 and TRBJ2-3, and the D gene may be TRBD1, 6 bases matching. This clonotype was sampled from a human donor in good health. The encoded CDR3 is CASSLNLQGDTQYF. The sequence in DNA is TGTGCCAGCAGTTTAAACCTACAGGGAGATACGCAGTATTTT.